This T cell receptor (beta chain) was obtained from a study of monozygotic twins with cystic fibrosis. The CDR3 totals 15 residues. Per germline, CDR1 SEHNR and CDR2 FQNEAQ (reference sequence). V lost 4 bases and J lost 2, with 15 bases in between. Overall study findings and caveats: J usage was most co-twin-similar in 8 of 16 pairs, V in 13. Monozygotic CF twins shared more identical nucleotide clonotypes than unrelated patients.

Data came from immunoSEQ multiplex PCR; TCRdb stores just in-frame clones and leaves some out. This table has fewer than 20,000 clones, about 97% appearing once. To note about this clone: The antigen is not known.

J is TRBJ2-7 and V is TRBV7-9; no firm D call. Sequenced: blood. This TCR was recovered from a woman aged 25-40 years with cystic fibrosis. CDR3 DNA sequence: TGTGCCAGCAGCTCGGAATTGACGCTACCCTACGAGCAGTACTTC. As protein: CASSSELTLPYEQYF.